The clone carrying this T cell receptor (beta chain) was seen repeatedly, ten times or more. Its antigen is not known. Template-switch 5'RACE cDNA synthesis added a 10-nucleotide unique molecular identifier. TCRdb passed the 5' RACE reads through MiXCR, listing each CDR3 protein once. The sample carries 45,000 to 50,000 distinct CDR3 sequences, 4% to 5.5% recorded once. Germline lookup yields CDR1 LGHDT and CDR2 YNNKEL (reference sequence). Trimming stripped 0 bases from V and 0 bases from J, with 8 bases between. This CDR3 is built from 16 residues. The sample comes from a study of neurological immune-mediated disorders. Study-wide points: It was HTLV-1-associated myelopathy that showed the most TCR clonal expansion, while multiple sclerosis showed the least, falling below healthy controls. Phylogenetic grouping assigned the repertoires of 18 of 34 multiple sclerosis patients to a single related-CDR3 cluster, which may represent a signature.

The clonotype originates from a woman aged 60-75 years with multiple sclerosis. The specimen sequenced was PBMCs. This chain connects TRBV3-1 to TRBJ1-4, with a weak D call TRBD1 (5 bases). CDR3 sequence: CASSQDETATNEKLFF. CDR3 coding DNA: TGTGCCAGCAGCCAAGATGAGACAGCAACTAATGAAAAACTGTTTTTT.